What follows is one TCR beta chain and its context. As yet, its antigen is unknown. This entry comes from a study of OX40 agonist ivuxolimab in advanced cancers. As for the study in general: Past anti-PD-1, anti-PD-L1 or anti-CTLA-4 therapy was accepted, and 40% had received some. General study results and limits: Low levels of normalized T-cell clonal expansion also appeared in some nonresponders. Mean expanded clone counts were higher in CD8+ than CD4+ T cells.

Assay: immunoSEQ multiplex PCR; the TCRdb copy retains only in-frame clones and omits some. The table shows 65,000 to 75,000 clones, with 80% to 90% occurring only once. The receptor was derived from an adult with an advanced solid tumor such as melanoma, head and neck, liver or kidney cancer. This sample comprised CD4+ or CD8+ T cells sorted from blood, obtained in a trial of the OX40 agonist ivuxolimab.

Written as DNA, the CDR3 is TGTGCCAGCAGCTTAAGGACTAGCGGGGGTAGCACAGATACGCAGTATTTT. It is translated as CASSLRTSGGSTDTQYF. The rearrangement joins TRBV11-2 to TRBJ2-3; 13 bases align to TRBD2. The CDR3 sequence is 17 residues long. From germline, CDR1 is SGHAT and CDR2 FQNNGV. The junction had 2 bases not matched to a gene; V was cut back by 2 bases and J by 0 bases.